This T cell receptor (beta chain) was documented in a study of blood T cell repertoires in COVID-19. Study details: Acute-phase and convalescent COVID-19 samples originated in the United States, Italy and Spain. T cells, B-cell-depleted T cells, or PBMCs provided the cDNA or gDNA that served as material.

Per the authors' pipeline: Estimation of nucleated cell counts relied on the amplification of reference gene primers. The protocol was immunoSEQ multiplex PCR, while the TCRdb copy is restricted to in-frame clones and leaves out a portion. The V and J calls and clone size come from that table; D and trimming were worked out from the DNA. The sample yields about 180,000 clones, 80% to 90% seen once. Germline lookup yields CDR1 KGHSH and CDR2 LQKENI. V lost 1 base, J lost 2 bases, and 1 base stayed unmatched. CDR3 length: 15 residues. Sequencing was done on a sample of peripheral blood. This TCR was sampled from a man between 50 and 59 years old with active or convalescent COVID-19. The rearrangement joins TRBV18 to TRBJ2-1, with TRBD2 identical over 8 bases. CDR3 DNA sequence: TGTGCCAGCTCACCACTAGCGGGAACCTACAATGAGCAGTTCTTC. The encoded protein is CASSPLAGTYNEQFF.